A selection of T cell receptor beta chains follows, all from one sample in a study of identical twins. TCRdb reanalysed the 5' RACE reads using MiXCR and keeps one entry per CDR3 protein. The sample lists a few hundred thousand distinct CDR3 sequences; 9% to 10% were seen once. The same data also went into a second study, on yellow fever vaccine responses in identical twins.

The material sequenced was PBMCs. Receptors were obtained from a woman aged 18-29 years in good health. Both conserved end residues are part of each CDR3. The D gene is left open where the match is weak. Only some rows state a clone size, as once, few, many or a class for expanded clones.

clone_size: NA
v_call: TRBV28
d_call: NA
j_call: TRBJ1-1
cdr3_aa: CASVRLNTEAFF
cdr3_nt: TGTGCCAGCGTTAGATTGAACACTGAAGCTTTCTTT

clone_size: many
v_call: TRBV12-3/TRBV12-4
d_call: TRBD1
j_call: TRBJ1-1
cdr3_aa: CASSGDRGAMNTEAFF
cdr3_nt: TGTGCCAGCAGTGGGGACAGGGGAGCGATGAACACTGAAGCTTTCTTT

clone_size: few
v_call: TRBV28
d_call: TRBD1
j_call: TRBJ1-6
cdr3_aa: CATYGTGENSPLHF
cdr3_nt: TGTGCCACCTACGGGACAGGGGAGAATTCACCCCTCCACTTT

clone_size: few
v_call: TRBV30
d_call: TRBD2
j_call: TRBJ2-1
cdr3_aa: CAWRDSGGTPNEQFF
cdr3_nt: TGTGCCTGGAGGGACAGCGGGGGTACACCTAATGAGCAGTTCTTC

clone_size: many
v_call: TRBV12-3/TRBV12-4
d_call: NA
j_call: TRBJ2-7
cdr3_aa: CASSPRQAPEYF
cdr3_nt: TGTGCCAGCAGCCCCAGACAGGCCCCCGAGTACTTC

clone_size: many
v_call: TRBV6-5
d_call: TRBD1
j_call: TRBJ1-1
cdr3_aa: CASRLQGAIRNTEAFF
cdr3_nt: TGTGCCAGCAGGTTACAGGGGGCCATTCGGAACACTGAAGCTTTCTTT

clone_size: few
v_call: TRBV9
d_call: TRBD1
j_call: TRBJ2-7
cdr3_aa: CASSPRQGGEQYF
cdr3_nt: TGTGCCAGCAGCCCACGACAGGGTGGCGAGCAGTACTTC

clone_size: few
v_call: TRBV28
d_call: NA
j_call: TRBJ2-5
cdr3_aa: CASSLPIQVFQETQYF
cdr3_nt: TGTGCCAGCAGTTTACCGATACAGGTCTTCCAAGAGACCCAGTACTTC

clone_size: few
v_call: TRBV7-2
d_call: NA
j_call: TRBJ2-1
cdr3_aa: CASSLDKGYREQFF
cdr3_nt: TGTGCCAGCAGCTTAGATAAGGGGTATCGGGAGCAGTTCTTC

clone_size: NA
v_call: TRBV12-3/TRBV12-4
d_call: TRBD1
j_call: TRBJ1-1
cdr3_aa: CASSLRLPGQGGMNTEAFF
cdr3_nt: TGTGCCAGCAGTTTACGCCTTCCGGGACAGGGAGGCATGAACACTGAAGCTTTCTTT

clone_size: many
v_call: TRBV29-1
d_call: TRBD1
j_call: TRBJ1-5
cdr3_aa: CSVGQPDQPQHF
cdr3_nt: TGCAGCGTGGGACAGCCGGACCAGCCCCAGCATTTT

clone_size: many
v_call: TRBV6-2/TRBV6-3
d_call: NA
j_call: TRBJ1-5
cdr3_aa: CASSPTGYSNQPQHF
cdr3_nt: TGTGCCAGCAGCCCGACAGGTTATAGCAATCAGCCCCAGCATTTT

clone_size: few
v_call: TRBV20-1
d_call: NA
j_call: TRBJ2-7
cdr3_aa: CSAEQSYF
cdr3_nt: TGCAGTGCTGAACAATCGTACTTC

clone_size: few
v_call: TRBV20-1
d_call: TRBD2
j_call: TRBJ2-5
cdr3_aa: CSARVSGRPQETQYF
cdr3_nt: TGCAGTGCTAGGGTTAGCGGGAGACCACAAGAGACCCAGTACTTC

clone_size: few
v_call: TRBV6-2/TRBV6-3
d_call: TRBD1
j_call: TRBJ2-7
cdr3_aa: CASSSIFGQAHEQYF
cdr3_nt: TGTGCCAGCAGTTCCATCTTCGGACAGGCCCACGAGCAGTACTTC

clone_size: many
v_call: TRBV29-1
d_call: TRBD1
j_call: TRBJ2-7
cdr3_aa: CSVEQGADEQYF
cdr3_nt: TGCAGCGTTGAACAGGGGGCGGACGAGCAGTACTTC

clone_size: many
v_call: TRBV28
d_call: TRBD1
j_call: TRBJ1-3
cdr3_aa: CASSGTGKGNTIYF
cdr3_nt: TGTGCCAGCAGCGGGACAGGGAAAGGAAACACCATATATTTT

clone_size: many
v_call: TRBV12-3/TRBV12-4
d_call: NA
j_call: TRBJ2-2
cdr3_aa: CASSLAAGGELFF
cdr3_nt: TGTGCCAGCAGTTTAGCTGCAGGGGGGGAGCTGTTTTTT

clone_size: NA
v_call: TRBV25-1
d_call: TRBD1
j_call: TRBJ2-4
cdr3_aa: CASSEGQGRNIQYF
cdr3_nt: TGTGCCAGCAGTGAAGGACAGGGTCGAAACATTCAGTACTTC

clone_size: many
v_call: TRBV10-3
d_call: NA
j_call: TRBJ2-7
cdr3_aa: CAISGSAYEQYF
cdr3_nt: TGTGCCATCAGTGGCAGTGCCTACGAGCAGTACTTC

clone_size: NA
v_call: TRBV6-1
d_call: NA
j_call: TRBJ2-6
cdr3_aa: CASTPGQLVSGANVLTF
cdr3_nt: TGTGCCAGCACCCCTGGACAGTTAGTCTCTGGGGCCAACGTCCTGACTTTC

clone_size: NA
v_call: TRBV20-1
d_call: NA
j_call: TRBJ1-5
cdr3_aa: CSATPLRQVSNQPQHF
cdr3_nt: TGCAGTGCTACTCCCCTCCGACAGGTTAGCAATCAGCCCCAGCATTTT

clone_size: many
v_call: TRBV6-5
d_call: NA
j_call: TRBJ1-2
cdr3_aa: CASSYSPTGYGYTF
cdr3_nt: TGTGCCAGCAGTTACAGCCCGACAGGATATGGCTACACCTTC

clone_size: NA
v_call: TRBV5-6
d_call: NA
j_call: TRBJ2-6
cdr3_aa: CASSYGHLSGANVLTF
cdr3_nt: TGTGCCAGCAGCTACGGACACCTCTCTGGGGCCAACGTCCTGACTTTC

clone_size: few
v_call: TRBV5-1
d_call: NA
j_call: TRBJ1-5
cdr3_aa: CASSLEWGNQPQHF
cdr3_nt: TGCGCCAGCAGCTTGGAATGGGGCAACCAGCCCCAGCATTTT

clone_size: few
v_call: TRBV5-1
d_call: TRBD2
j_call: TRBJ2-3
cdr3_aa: CASSPGTNLDTQYF
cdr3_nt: TGCGCCAGCAGCCCCGGGACTAATCTGGATACGCAGTATTTT

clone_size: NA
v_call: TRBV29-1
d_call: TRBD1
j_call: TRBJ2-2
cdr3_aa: CSVQGAGELFF
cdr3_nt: TGCAGCGTACAGGGGGCCGGGGAGCTGTTTTTT

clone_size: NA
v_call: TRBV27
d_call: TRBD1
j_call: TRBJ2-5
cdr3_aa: CASSYLMTGLETQYF
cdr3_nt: TGTGCCAGCAGTTACCTAATGACAGGGCTGGAGACCCAGTACTTC

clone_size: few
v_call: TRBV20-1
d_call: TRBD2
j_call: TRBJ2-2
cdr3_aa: CSARESSGSRNTGELFF
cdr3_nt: TGCAGTGCTAGAGAGTCTAGCGGGAGTAGAAACACCGGGGAGCTGTTTTTT

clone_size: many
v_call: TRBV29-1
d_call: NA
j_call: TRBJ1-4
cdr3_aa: CSGQGFEEKLFF
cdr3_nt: TGCAGCGGCCAGGGTTTCGAGGAAAAACTGTTTTTT

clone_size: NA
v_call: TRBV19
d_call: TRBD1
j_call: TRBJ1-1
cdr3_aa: CASGPTGLNTEAFF
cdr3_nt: TGTGCCAGTGGACCGACAGGGCTGAACACTGAAGCTTTCTTT

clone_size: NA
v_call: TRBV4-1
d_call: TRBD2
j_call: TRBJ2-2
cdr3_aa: CASSQDTFGLAGDRGAVF
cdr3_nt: TGCGCCAGCAGCCAAGATACTTTTGGGCTAGCGGGAGACCGGGGAGCTGTTTTT

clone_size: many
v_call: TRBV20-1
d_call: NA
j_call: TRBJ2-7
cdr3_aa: CSARDSLYEQYF
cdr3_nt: TGCAGTGCTAGAGATTCGCTTTACGAGCAGTACTTC

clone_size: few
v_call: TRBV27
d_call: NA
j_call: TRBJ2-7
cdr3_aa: CASSLSPTPTDEQYF
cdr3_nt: TGTGCCAGCAGTTTATCGCCTACCCCAACCGACGAGCAGTACTTC

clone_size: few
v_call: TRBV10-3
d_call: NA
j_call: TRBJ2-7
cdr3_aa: CAISESAGSSYEQYF
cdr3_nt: TGTGCCATCAGTGAGTCAGCAGGGAGCTCCTACGAGCAGTACTTC

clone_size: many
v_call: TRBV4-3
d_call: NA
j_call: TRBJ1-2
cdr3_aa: CASSQDRGFNYGYTF
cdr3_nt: TGCGCCAGCAGCCAAGATCGGGGGTTTAACTATGGCTACACCTTC